This record looks at one T cell receptor (beta chain) sequence and its context. Antigen specificity is unknown. This specimen belongs to a study of T cell responses to AZD1222 COVID-19 vaccine. Method: immunoSEQ multiplex PCR; TCRdb's copy keeps in-frame clones and lacks some. This sample has 200,000 or so clones, with more than 80% found just once. Whole-study findings and limits: Donors, mostly white British, included more females; clonal diversity was possibly underestimated. Seropositive status at baseline applied to only a handful of AZD1222 recipients. Vaccine-associated CD4 TCRs spanned spike, dominant at 160-218 and 743-854.

The CDR3 sequence is 15 residues long. The V and J ends lost 5 bases and 2 bases, in that order; junction bases with no gene match: 8. Germline V gene lookup returns CDR1 SGHVS and CDR2 FQNEAQ. The receptor's source is an adult in good health. The specimen was peripheral blood, collected on day 0 of AZD1222 vaccination. V is TRBV7-8 and J is TRBJ1-1; 7 bases are shared with TRBD1. This chain's CDR3 is CASSRRTGENTEAFF. The CDR3 region has the DNA TGTGCCAGCAGCCGGCGGACAGGAGAAAACACTGAAGCTTTCTTT.